One sample yielded the 12 T cell receptor beta chains listed below, sequenced in a study of cytomegalovirus exposure and HLA in healthy donors. Assay used: immunoSEQ multiplex PCR; TCRdb lists only in-frame clones, some missing. Among 180,000 or so clones listed, roughly nine tenths were seen once. The sequenced sample consisted of PBMCs. Source of these receptors: a man under 40 in good health and CMV-seropositive.

The chain employs TRBV6-4 and TRBJ1-6; TRBD1 matches at 9 bases. Germline V gene lookup returns CDR1 MRHNA and CDR2 SNTAGT. This CDR3 spans 13 amino acids. V was clipped by 6 bases and J by 9 bases; unmatched bases: 3. The CDR3 spells CASRQGAGSPLHF. The CDR3 DNA reads TGTGCCAGCAGACAGGGGGCAGGTTCACCCCTCCACTTT.

This chain uses TRBV4-1 with TRBJ1-5, with a weak D call TRBD1 (5 bases). V lost 0 bases and J 4 bases, leaving 13 bases between the germline ends. Germline values: CDR1 MGHRA, CDR2 YSYEKL. CDR3 length: 16 amino acids. CDR3 sequence reads: CASSQEGSGRNQPQHF. CDR3 bases: TGCGCCAGCAGCCAAGAGGGCTCGGGGCGGAATCAGCCCCAGCATTTT.

This rearrangement joins TRBV2 to TRBJ2-3, with D unresolved. Germline loops: CDR1 SNHLY, CDR2 FYNNEI. Trimming took off 7 bases at V and 4 bases at J, with 15 bases between the two ends. The CDR3 runs 14 residues. CDR3 protein: CASTQQSGADTQYF. CDR3 nucleotides: TGTGCCAGCACACAGCAGTCCGGAGCAGATACGCAGTATTTT. The full variable domain, completed using reference TRBV2 and TRBJ2-3, is EPEVTQTPSHQVTQMGQEVILRCVPISNHLYFYWYRQILGQKVEFLVSFYNNEISEKSEIFDDQFSVERPDGSNFTLKIRSTKLEDSAMYFCASTQQSGADTQYFGPGTRLTVL.

This sequence joins TRBV11-3 and TRBJ2-7; perhaps TRBD1 as D (7 bases). V lost 1 base and J 7 bases, leaving 20 bases between the germline ends. The CDR3 is made up of 16 amino acids. Germline V lookup: CDR1 SGHNT, CDR2 YENEEA. The CDR3 bases are TGTGCCAGCAGCTTAGTCGGCGAAGGGGGCGCGGGGGAGCAGTACTTC. This translates into CASSLVGEGGAGEQYF.

This chain joins TRBV27 and TRBJ2-2, with D perhaps being TRBD1 or TRBD2 (5 bases each). V was cut by 6 bases and J by 4 bases, with 18 bases left in between. Germline CDR1 is MNHEY and CDR2 is SMNVEV (reference sequence). This CDR3 is built from 16 residues. CDR3 loop: CASRAGAGYSTGELFF. Written as DNA, the CDR3 is TGTGCCAGCAGGGCCGGGGCAGGGTATAGCACCGGGGAGCTGTTTTTT.

This clone has a single count. This chain uses TRBV29-1 with TRBJ2-1; TRBD1 aligns across 8 bases. Germline trimming cut 3 bases from V and 0 bases from J; bases unmatched to any gene: 4. Looked up from germline, CDR1 is SQVTM and CDR2 is ANQGSEA. The CDR3 loop spans 15 amino acids. The CDR3 DNA reads TGCAGCGTTGAGAGGACAGGGAGCTCCTACAATGAGCAGTTCTTC. Its protein product is CSVERTGSSYNEQFF.

This rearrangement joins TRBV5-1 to TRBJ1-1; 8 bases align to TRBD1. From germline, CDR1 is SGHRS and CDR2 YFSETQ. The CDR3 is made up of 17 amino acids. V trimming: 4 bases; J trimming: 1 base; junction bases outside the gene matches: 12. CDR3 region: CASSIHDRGAGNTEAFF. The CDR3 coding sequence is TGCGCCAGCAGCATACACGACAGGGGTGCGGGGAACACTGAAGCTTTCTTT.

The chain carries TRBV19 and TRBJ2-7; weak D call: TRBD1 (6 bases). This CDR3 has 12 residues. CDR1 is LNHDA and CDR2 is SQIVND in the germline V gene (reference sequence). Trimming pared 5 bases from V and 6 bases from J, leaving 11 bases between. In DNA form, the CDR3 reads TGTGCCAGTAGTTCACAGGGACCCGAGCAGTACTTC. As protein: CASSSQGPEQYF.

The genes are TRBV9 and TRBJ1-1; D call uncertain. CDR3 length: 15 residues. Trimming removed 0 bases from V and 0 bases from J, with 9 bases in between. The germline gives CDR1 SGDLS, CDR2 YYNGEE. CDR3 DNA: TGTGCCAGCAGCGTAGTGGGTGACATGAACACTGAAGCTTTCTTT. Translating it yields CASSVVGDMNTEAFF.

The chain carries TRBV27 and TRBJ2-7; 7 bases map to TRBD2. V was clipped by 7 bases and J by 2 bases; unmatched bases: 8. The CDR3 totals 14 residues. The V gene's germline CDR1 is MNHEY and CDR2 SMNVEV (reference sequence). The CDR3 spells CASTNVGGAYEQYF. The CDR3 nucleotides read TGTGCCAGCACCAACGTGGGGGGGGCCTACGAGCAGTACTTC.

The chain couples TRBV7-8 to TRBJ2-1, with D perhaps matching TRBD2 (5 bases). The V and J ends lost 6 bases and 12 bases respectively, with 21 bases between them. From germline, CDR1 is SGHVS and CDR2 FQNEAQ. This CDR3 region has 14 residues. The CDR3 is CASRAREQSLWQFF. The DNA for the CDR3 is TGTGCCAGCAGGGCGAGGGAACAGTCTTTATGGCAGTTCTTC.

This chain uses TRBV27 with TRBJ2-5; TRBD2 agrees at 15 bases. The J segment lost 4 bases and the V segment lost 6 bases, leaving 6 bases of the junction unmatched. The CDR3 consists of 16 residues. From germline, CDR1 is MNHEY and CDR2 SMNVEV (reference sequence). The DNA for the CDR3 is TGTGCCAGCAGCCAAAGGGGACTAGCGGGGGGAGAGACCCAGTACTTC. Its protein is CASSQRGLAGGETQYF.